A selection of T cell receptor beta chains follows, all from one sample in a study of blood T cell repertoires in COVID-19. Data came from immunoSEQ multiplex PCR; TCRdb stores just in-frame clones and leaves some out. The table lists a few hundred thousand clones, around 90% of them singletons. The sequenced material came from PBMCs or T cells enriched from blood (not recorded which). All receptors derive from a woman under 30 who had recovered from COVID-19. Both conserved end residues are part of each CDR3. D genes are given only for firm matches. Clone size is not always given. Where it is, it says once, few, many or a class for expanded clones.

>-|TRBV7-8|TRBJ2-7|TRBD2
TGTGCCAGCAGGTCCGGGACTAGCGGGGGCTCCTACGAGCAGTACTTC
CASRSGTSGGSYEQYF
>-|TRBV20-1|TRBJ1-1|-
TGCAGTGCTTTTCGGACACACGAAGCTTTCTTT
CSAFRTHEAFF
>-|TRBV6-5|TRBJ1-2|TRBD1
TGTGCCAGCAGCAGGGACAGATGGGGCTACACCTTC
CASSRDRWGYTF
>-|TRBV30|TRBJ1-1|-
TGTGCCTGGAGCTTTGGGGGGAAGAACACTGAAGCTTTCTTT
CAWSFGGKNTEAFF
>-|TRBV11-2|TRBJ1-1|TRBD1
TGTGCCAGCAGCCTCTCACAGGGGCTAGACACTGAAGCTTTCTTT
CASSLSQGLDTEAFF
>-|TRBV15|TRBJ1-5|-
TGTGCCACCAGCAGAGATCGGACCGACAGTCAGCCCCAGCATTTT
CATSRDRTDSQPQHF
>-|TRBV29-1|TRBJ1-4|TRBD1
TGCAGCGTTGGAGAGGGGACAGGGGGGAAAAAACTGTTTTTT
CSVGEGTGGKKLFF
>-|TRBV19|TRBJ2-5|TRBD1
TGTGCCAGTAGTATAGGGAGGACAGGGGAAGAGACCCAGTACTTC
CASSIGRTGEETQYF
>-|TRBV7-3|TRBJ1-1|-
TGTGCCAGCAGCCCCGGGGTTGACACTGAAGCTTTCTTT
CASSPGVDTEAFF
>-|TRBV4-1|TRBJ1-5|TRBD1
TGCGCCAGCAGCCAAGAGGGACAGGGTCGTCAGCCCCAGCATTTT
CASSQEGQGRQPQHF
>-|TRBV19|TRBJ1-6|-
TGTGCCAGTAGGGACTTCGAGGGATTCCCCCTCCACTTT
CASRDFEGFPLHF
>-|TRBV7-2|TRBJ1-1|-
TGTGCCAGCAGGGAAACTAGACATACCGGTACTGAAGCTTTCTTT
CASRETRHTGTEAFF
>-|TRBV7-2|TRBJ1-1|-
TGTGCCAGCAGCTTAGACCCGGGGGTTGACACTGAAGCTTTCTTT
CASSLDPGVDTEAFF
>few|TRBV6-4|TRBJ1-6|TRBD1
TGTGCCAGCAGAACAGGGGAGGTCAATTCACCCCTCCACTTT
CASRTGEVNSPLHF
>-|TRBV6-4|TRBJ1-2|TRBD1
TGTGCCAGCAGCGAGACAGGGGGCTATGGCTACACCTTC
CASSETGGYGYTF
>-|TRBV29-1|TRBJ1-2|TRBD1
TGCAGCGGATGGGACAGTCACTATGGCTACACCTTC
CSGWDSHYGYTF